These 8 T cell receptor beta chains share one sample of origin, sequenced in a study of blood T cell repertoires in COVID-19. Profiled with immunoSEQ multiplex PCR; TCRdb holds only in-frame clones, not every one. Here the sample spans tens of thousands of clones, 75% to 80% being singletons. Sequencing was done on a sample of peripheral blood. All receptors derive from a woman aged 60-75 years with acute or convalescent COVID-19.

The V call is TRBV5-6, the J call TRBJ1-2; 7 positions match TRBD1. The CDR3 contains 14 residues. Per germline, CDR1 SGHDT and CDR2 YYEEEE. J gave up 4 bases and V 3 bases, and 6 bases lay outside the gene matches. The DNA of the CDR3 is TGTGCCAGCAGCTCGACAGGGTTGGGCTATGGCTACACCTTC. Translating it yields CASSSTGLGYGYTF.

V and J are TRBV28 and TRBJ1-1; D may be TRBD1 (6 bases). The CDR3 spans 16 residues. From germline, CDR1 is MDHEN and CDR2 SYDVKM. The V end was cut by 6 bases, the J end by 0 bases, with 17 bases between. The CDR3 region is CASRYRATSMNTEAFF. CDR3 bases: TGTGCCAGCAGATACAGGGCTACCTCCATGAACACTGAAGCTTTCTTT.

The chain recombines TRBV6-4 with TRBJ2-2; TRBD2 aligns across 10 bases. The V segment lost 8 bases and the J segment 6 bases; nucleotides outside the gene matches: 15. The CDR3 has 17 amino acids. Germline assignment: CDR1 MRHNA and CDR2 SNTAGT. The CDR3 nucleotides are TGTGCCAGCTCCGTGGACTCTAGCGGGGGCCGTCCCGGGGAGCTGTTTTTT. It codes for CASSVDSSGGRPGELFF.

The V and J genes are TRBV7-3 and TRBJ2-5, with TRBD2 matching over 7 bases. Looked up from germline, CDR1 is SGHTA and CDR2 is FQGTGA. V shed 5 bases, J shed 2 bases, and the junction held 8 bases outside the gene matches. CDR3 size: 15 residues. As DNA, the CDR3 is TGTGCCAGCAGCCCCCCGGGTAGCGGGCAAGAGACCCAGTACTTC. It translates to CASSPPGSGQETQYF.

V is TRBV19 and J is TRBJ2-1; 10 positions match TRBD2. The J segment lost 3 bases and the V segment lost 5 bases, leaving 4 bases of the junction unmatched. The CDR3 has 15 amino acids. CDR1 is LNHDA and CDR2 is SQIVND in the germline V gene (reference sequence). The CDR3 loop reads CASSHSGGFYNEQFF. The CDR3 DNA sequence: TGTGCCAGTAGTCATAGCGGGGGGTTCTACAATGAGCAGTTCTTC.

This clone is medium-sized by share. One end of the junction varies from germline; a read error may be responsible. CDR3 region: CASSFTGVSVF. CDR3 sequence (DNA): TGTGCCAGCAGTTTCACAGGGGTCTCCGTCTTC. The J gene is TRBJ1-2, the V gene TRBV12-3 or TRBV12-4; 7 nucleotides align to TRBD1. CDR3 length equals 11 residues.

This chain uses TRBV6-5 with TRBJ2-1; 7 bases line up with TRBD2. The V segment lost 2 bases and the J segment 8 bases; nucleotides outside the gene matches: 3. Per germline, CDR1 MNHEY and CDR2 SVGAGI. This CDR3 is built from 13 residues. The CDR3 nucleotides are TGTGCCAGCAGTTACGCCGGGGGGTATGAGCAGTTCTTC. Its protein is CASSYAGGYEQFF.

V gene TRBV4-1 combines with J gene TRBJ1-2; no firm D call. Germline CDR1 and CDR2: MGHRA and YSYEKL. The germline V and J ends were trimmed by 0 bases and 6 bases, with 14 bases remaining between them. The CDR3 has 15 residues. Written as DNA, the CDR3 is TGCGCCAGCAGCCAAGATTACGTCAGGCCGGATGGCTACACCTTC. This sequence encodes CASSQDYVRPDGYTF.